Presented here are 14 T cell receptor beta chains from one specimen sequenced in a study of tumor-infiltrating lymphocytes in oesophageal squamous cell carcinoma. MiXCR, run by TCRdb on the PCR reads, gives a single entry per CDR3 protein. Counted here are more than 7,000 distinct CDR3 sequences, approximately 14% occurring once; the ten biggest clones make up around an eighth. The sequencing input was blood. All receptors derive from a male donor with esophageal squamous cell carcinoma.

About this clonotype itself: In this CDR3 the conserved last residue, phenylalanine or tryptophan, is missing, so a read error is likely. The limits of the CDR3 on the DNA are not certain, so only TCRdb's listed CDR3 is given. This rearrangement joins TRBV11-2 to TRBJ2-3; the D call TRBD1 from the table was never checked on the DNA. The CDR3 is 17 residues long, counting both termini. CDR1 SGHAT and CDR2 FQNNGV come from the germline V gene. The CDR3 spells CASSLGTGPYNEQYFGP.

This clonotype is medium-sized. The rearrangement links TRBV12-3 or TRBV12-4 to TRBJ1-1, with 9 bases identical to TRBD1. The ends lost 5 bases at V and 2 bases at J; junction bases unmatched: 3. CDR3 length equals 14 residues. The CDR3 DNA reads TGTGCCAGCAGTCAGGGACAGGGCAACACTGAAGCTTTCTTT. It specifies CASSQGQGNTEAFF.

This clonotype qualifies as medium-sized (0.01 to 0.1%). The CDR3 bases are TGTGCCAGCAGCTTAGACGGGGCCCCTGAAGCTTTCTTT. The encoded protein is CASSLDGAPEAFF. The rearrangement joins TRBV7-9 to TRBJ1-1, with D maybe TRBD1 (5 bases). With 1 base removed from V and 6 bases from J, the gap between germline ends came to 9 bases. Germline values: CDR1 SEHNR, CDR2 FQNEAQ (reference sequence). The CDR3 has 13 residues. Together with reference TRBV7-9 and TRBJ1-1, the CDR3 gives the full variable domain: DTGVSQNPRHKITKRGQNVTFRCDPISEHNRLYWYRQTLGQGPEFLTYFQNEAQLEKSRLLSDRFSAERPKGSFSTLEIQRTEQGDSAMYLCASSLDGAPEAFFGQGTRLTVV.

This clonotype occurred a few times. This chain joins TRBV10-2 and TRBJ2-7; the D call may be TRBD1 or TRBD2 (5 bases each). The V gene's germline CDR1 is WSHSY and CDR2 SAAADI. V gave up 6 bases and J gave up 6 bases, with 18 bases separating them. This CDR3 is built from 14 residues. The CDR3 sequence: CASSPQGALGEQYF. In nucleotides, the CDR3 is TGCGCCAGCAGCCCCCAGGGAGCGCTGGGCGAGCAGTACTTC.

This clonotype was counted many times. The chain is built from TRBV6-1 and TRBJ2-2; the match to TRBD1 covers 9 bases. This CDR3 has 18 residues. V was pared by 6 bases and J by 4 bases, with 15 bases of the junction left unmatched. Germline values: CDR1 MNHNS, CDR2 SASEGT. The CDR3 loop is CASSDLVPGQGSTGELFF. CDR3 nucleotides: TGTGCCAGCAGCGACCTTGTCCCGGGACAGGGTTCCACCGGGGAGCTGTTTTTT.

The chain joins TRBV4-2 to TRBJ1-1; D unclear. V lost 3 bases and J lost 5, with 10 bases in between. Germline CDR1 LGHNA, CDR2 YNFKEQ. The CDR3 sequence is 13 residues long. The CDR3 sequence: CASSQEGRTEAFF. CDR3 nucleotides: TGTGCCAGCAGCCAGGAAGGTCGGACTGAAGCTTTCTTT.

The chain has TRBV11-2 and TRBJ1-1; unclear D gene. Trimming left V 4 bases short and J 7 bases short, with 13 bases between. Germline V gives CDR1 SGHAT, CDR2 FQNNGV. The CDR3 has 13 residues. Here the CDR3 DNA reads TGTGCCAGCAGCTCCCCCGGAGGGCATGAAGCTTTCTTT. Translation: CASSSPGGHEAFF.

The sample holds many counts of this clonotype. The rearrangement joins TRBV2 to TRBJ1-1; 8 bases match TRBD1. V lost 6 bases and J lost 1; bases outside the gene matches: 4. CDR1 is SNHLY, CDR2 FYNNEI, per germline. The CDR3 totals 14 residues. The CDR3 DNA is TGTGCCAGCAGATCTGGGACAGGGAACACTGAAGCTTTCTTT. Its translation is CASRSGTGNTEAFF.

By proportion, this clonotype is medium-sized (0.01 to 0.1%). V usage is TRBV12-3 or TRBV12-4 and J usage is TRBJ2-2; D not resolved. V dropped 3 bases and J dropped 8 bases, with 7 bases sitting between them. The CDR3 sequence is 12 residues long. Here the CDR3 DNA reads TGTGCCAGCAGTTTCAGTAGTGGGGAGCTGTTTTTT. Its translation is CASSFSSGELFF.

By share of the sample, this clonotype is medium-sized. This chain links TRBV12-3 or TRBV12-4 with TRBJ2-5, with 9 nucleotides matching TRBD1. Trimming at V came to 7 bases and at J to 5 bases, leaving 8 bases not matched to a gene. The CDR3 covers 14 residues. As DNA, the CDR3 is TGTGCCAGCATGGGACAGGGTAGTTCGGAGACCCAGTACTTC. This gives the protein CASMGQGSSETQYF.

The sample holds many counts of this clonotype. This chain links TRBV6-1 with TRBJ1-1; 8 bases fit TRBD1. The CDR3 is 13 amino acids. With V trimmed by 5 bases and J by 4 bases, 3 bases remained unmatched. Germline loops: CDR1 MNHNS, CDR2 SASEGT. DNA for the CDR3: TGTGCCAGCAGTTTAGGACAGGGCACTGAAGCTTTCTTT. Translating it yields CASSLGQGTEAFF.

The table lists this clonotype with many counts. The chain couples TRBV2 to TRBJ2-3, with 7 positions matching TRBD1. Germline lookup yields CDR1 SNHLY and CDR2 FYNNEI. CDR3 length: 15 amino acids. J gave up 2 bases and V 7 bases, and 9 bases lay outside the gene matches. The CDR3 is CASTPLTGNTDTQYF. The CDR3 nucleotides read TGTGCCAGCACTCCATTGACAGGGAACACAGATACGCAGTATTTT.

A remark on this clonotype: Because the CDR3 is missing its conserved closing phenylalanine or tryptophan, this is likely a read error. The limits of the CDR3 on the DNA are not certain, so only TCRdb's listed CDR3 is given. The J gene is TRBJ2-7, the V gene TRBV7-6; the table's TRBD1 call for D was not verified on the DNA. Per germline, CDR1 SGHVS and CDR2 FNYEAQ. The CDR3 extends over 17 residues, inclusive of both ends. This chain's CDR3 is CASSLAGGGYYEQYFGS.

The V and J genes are TRBV20-1 and TRBJ2-7, with 7 nucleotides matching TRBD1. The end of the DNA fits TRBJ2-1 better, so the J call may be wrong. CDR1 and CDR2 (germline): DFQATT, SNEGSKA (reference sequence). This CDR3 comprises 15 residues. The CDR3 nucleotides read TGCAGTGCTAGGGAAGCCGGGACAGTTTACAATGAGCAGTTCTTC. Encoded protein: CSAREAGTVYNEQFF.